This T cell receptor (beta chain) was recorded in a study of T cells after yellow fever vaccination (dated by TCRdb to the late 2010s). Looking at the study overall: Libraries from fractions with low cell numbers were prepared with the SMART-Seq v4 Ultra Low Input RNA kit. Bulk TCR alpha and beta repertoires were sequenced longitudinally to track T-cell clones before and after primary and booster YFV17D yellow fever vaccination. Two healthy male donors, one aged 18 to 29 and one aged 30 to 39 years, were included in the cohort. Blood samples were taken at several timepoints before and after primary and secondary immunization, and bulk PBMC replicates and cell subsets were isolated. On the study overall, not on this receptor specifically: Compared with the primary T-cell response, the secondary T-cell response was weaker but faster, peaking on day 5 rather than day 15. Only two donors were included in the study, so the extent to which the findings can be generalized is limited. FACS-sorted repertoires could contain abundant contaminating clonotypes from the bulk population, so computational filtering was required. A small fraction of clonotypes showed up in both the CD4 and CD8 compartments, probably as a result of convergent recombination. Most clones expanded after primary vaccination were re-detected after the booster (96% of CD4 and about nine tenths of CD8), suggesting broad memory maintenance.

The sequencer was an Illumina NovaSeq 6000. TCR cDNA was made using 5'RACE template switching, a step that added a universal primer site and unique molecular identifiers. Priming of cDNA synthesis was performed from both the TCR alpha and TCR beta constant segments. Libraries were amplified in two PCR steps, with sample barcodes and sequencing adapters added in the second step. Sequencing of libraries was done on Illumina HiSeq 2500 (2x100 bp) or NovaSeq (2x150 bp). For the original study's pipeline: MIGEC handled demultiplexing of reads and collapsing into UMI consensus sequences, while MiXCR performed V(D)J alignment. Vaccine-responding clonotypes were identified with edgeR using replicate PBMC samples, with FDR below 0.01 and a log2 fold change above 5 up to day 15 being required. Each bulk clonotype was labeled CD4 or CD8 based on which sequenced repertoire, CD4 or CD8, contained the clonotype at higher abundance. TCRdb took the public reads, trimmed them with fastp at Q25, ran MiXCR for clone calling and kept in-frame beta chains. Under each unique CDR3 protein, matching rows form one entry showing the most common genes and DNA. TCRdb's processing, not the study's, gives the V and J calls here. The sample contains a few hundred thousand distinct CDR3 sequences, approximately 4% of them found a single time. In total, the top ten clones hold around 25% of the sample.

The sample holds many counts of this clonotype. Its antigen remains unidentified. One base away there is no much larger clone; base qualities are not given. The sample's treatment or condition label, decoded: live attenuated yellow fever vaccine strain. At each blood-draw timepoint, two biological replicates of bulk PBMCs were obtained. A standard Ficoll-Paque protocol was used to isolate PBMCs from peripheral blood. TriZol was used to extract RNA from bulk PBMCs, from CD4 and CD8 fractions, and from dextramer-positive and dextramer-negative fractions. The specimen was PBMCs, collected 5 days after the yellow fever booster vaccination. This receptor was identified in a man aged 18 to 29 who received the YFV17D yellow fever vaccine.

Here is the DNA: TGTGCCAGCAGCTTGGGAGGACTAGCGGACAATGAGCAGTTCTTC. This encodes CASSLGGLADNEQFF. The rearranged chain carries TRBV5-4 and TRBJ2-1; TRBD2 aligns with 10 central bases. CDR1 and CDR2 are drawn from the germline V gene (reference sequence): SGHNT, YYREEE. The cysteine opens and the phenylalanine closes a CDR3 of 15 amino acids. The DNA shown is the 45-base CDR3, in frame from base 1. Unmatched junction bases come to 2, with V trimmed by 0 bases and J by 5 bases.